This T cell receptor (beta chain) is from a study of OX40 agonist ivuxolimab in advanced cancers. V was pared by 1 base and J by 4 bases, with 14 bases between. Germline lookup yields CDR1 SGHNT and CDR2 YYREEE (reference sequence). The CDR3 spans 16 residues. The method was immunoSEQ multiplex PCR; TCRdb's version includes in-frame clones alone and lacks a portion of them. The sample yields roughly 88,000 clones, about 89% seen once. The receptor was derived from an adult with an advanced solid tumor such as melanoma, head and neck, liver or kidney cancer. The chain is built from TRBV5-4 and TRBJ2-2; D gene ambiguous. Specimen: CD4+ or CD8+ T cells sorted from blood, collected in a trial of the OX40 agonist ivuxolimab. CDR3 sequence reads: CASSLFMSTFTGELFF. As DNA, the CDR3 is TGTGCCAGCAGCTTGTTTATGTCGACCTTCACCGGGGAGCTGTTTTTT.